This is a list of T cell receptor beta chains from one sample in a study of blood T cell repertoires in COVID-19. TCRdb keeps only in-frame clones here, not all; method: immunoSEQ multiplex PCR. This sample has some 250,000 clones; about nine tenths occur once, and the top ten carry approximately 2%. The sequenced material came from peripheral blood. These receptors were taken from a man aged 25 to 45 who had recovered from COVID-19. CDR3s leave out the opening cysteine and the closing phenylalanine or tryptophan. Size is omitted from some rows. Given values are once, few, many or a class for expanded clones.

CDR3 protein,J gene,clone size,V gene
ASSDPGGPNYGYT,TRBJ1-2,NA,TRBV6-1
ASSLAGAGGTYEQY,TRBJ2-7,NA,TRBV5-4
ASSAWDSNSPLH,TRBJ1-6,once,TRBV5-6
ASGRDREAF,TRBJ1-1,NA,TRBV6-5
ASSLRSGLLTDTQY,TRBJ2-3,NA,TRBV5-4
ASSLNILEQF,TRBJ2-1,NA,TRBV12-3/TRBV12-4
SAGQGLEGNTIY,TRBJ1-3,few,TRBV29-1
ASSILDGTGILNTEAF,TRBJ1-1,NA,TRBV19
ASLRGGDINNSPLH,TRBJ1-6,few,TRBV7-9
ASSRDSPEGSPLH,TRBJ1-6,NA,TRBV5-1
ATLRGQGVQPQH,TRBJ1-5,NA,TRBV6-5
ASSLAGGSGYEQY,TRBJ2-7,NA,TRBV7-9
ASSLETSGTGELF,TRBJ2-2,NA,TRBV11-2
ASSQLGQMNTEAF,TRBJ1-1,NA,TRBV19
ASSRLDSPSYEQY,TRBJ2-7,NA,TRBV13
ASSLWAGGSNQPQH,TRBJ1-5,once,TRBV27
ASSASPGLVGDTQY,TRBJ2-3,few,TRBV27
ASSLRTPGQSNTEAF,TRBJ1-1,NA,TRBV18
ASSLQAPIGTSGAPEQF,TRBJ2-1,once,TRBV18
ASSHDRGSNEKLF,TRBJ1-4,once,TRBV18
ASSLSSYTEAF,TRBJ1-1,NA,TRBV6-6
ASSQDFRETQY,TRBJ2-5,NA,TRBV4-3
ASSASRGAETQY,TRBJ2-5,NA,TRBV2
ATSRDNREYNEQF,TRBJ2-1,NA,TRBV15
ATSRVFHGLPMNTEAF,TRBJ1-1,NA,TRBV15
ASSYLQGSVGYT,TRBJ1-2,NA,TRBV6-5
ASSQDWPGSDYGYT,TRBJ1-2,NA,TRBV4-2
ASSGGTRGAYNSPLH,TRBJ1-6,NA,TRBV13
ASSLGGLTSTDTQY,TRBJ2-3,NA,TRBV11-2
ASATFSNQPQH,TRBJ1-5,NA,TRBV6-5
ASSLIETESY,TRBJ2-7,NA,TRBV11-2
ASSPRGAGANNEQF,TRBJ2-1,NA,TRBV3-1/TRBV3-2
ASSLQGTPHEAF,TRBJ1-1,NA,TRBV27
SADRGDTIY,TRBJ1-3,few,TRBV29-1
ATSSTGGGRGQRETQY,TRBJ2-5,once,TRBV24-1
ATSRENRGRQPQH,TRBJ1-5,NA,TRBV15
ATPMGQGDNEQF,TRBJ2-1,NA,TRBV15
AISTDSSNSYEQY,TRBJ2-7,NA,TRBV10-3
ASSLKSHQGYT,TRBJ1-2,once,TRBV11-2
ASSLIPGHYEQY,TRBJ2-7,NA,TRBV7-2
ASSLADRGIQETQY,TRBJ2-5,NA,TRBV5-6
ASSPAPYPGTGVDYGYT,TRBJ1-2,NA,TRBV18
ASSAYGQGNGYT,TRBJ1-2,few,TRBV27
ASSEAERSEAF,TRBJ1-1,NA,TRBV5-1
ASSTTGSTEAF,TRBJ1-1,once,TRBV5-1
ASSPRGASYNEQF,TRBJ2-1,NA,TRBV6-4
ASSLGDSPYEQY,TRBJ2-7,NA,TRBV5-1
ASSPLRFTSGRTDTQY,TRBJ2-3,once,TRBV3-1/TRBV3-2
ASRGVYQETQY,TRBJ2-5,NA,TRBV5-4
ASSLSRGAYEQY,TRBJ2-7,NA,TRBV4-1
ASSQDWLTTYEQY,TRBJ2-7,few,TRBV4-3
ASSLERTGTSYEQY,TRBJ2-7,NA,TRBV5-1
ASSYVRKGIKENTGELF,TRBJ2-2,NA,TRBV6-2/TRBV6-3
ASSVDRDTEAF,TRBJ1-1,NA,TRBV2
ASSLGLAGGTQY,TRBJ2-5,few,TRBV5-6
ASSSTGYGYT,TRBJ1-2,NA,TRBV5-5
ASSFAEDSGNTIY,TRBJ1-3,medium-sized,TRBV6-5